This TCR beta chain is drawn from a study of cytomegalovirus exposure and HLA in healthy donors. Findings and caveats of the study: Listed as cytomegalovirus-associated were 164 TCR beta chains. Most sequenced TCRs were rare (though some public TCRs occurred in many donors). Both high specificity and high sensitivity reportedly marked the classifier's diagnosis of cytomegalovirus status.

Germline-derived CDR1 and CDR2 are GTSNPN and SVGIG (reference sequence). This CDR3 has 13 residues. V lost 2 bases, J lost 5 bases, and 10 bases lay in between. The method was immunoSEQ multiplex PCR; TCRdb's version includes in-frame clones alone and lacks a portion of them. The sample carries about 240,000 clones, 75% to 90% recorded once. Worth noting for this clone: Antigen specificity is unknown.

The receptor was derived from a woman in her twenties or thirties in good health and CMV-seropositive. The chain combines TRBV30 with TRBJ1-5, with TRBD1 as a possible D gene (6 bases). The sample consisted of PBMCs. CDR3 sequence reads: CAWSRQGYQPQHF. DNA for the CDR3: TGTGCCTGGAGTCGGCAGGGGTATCAGCCCCAGCATTTT. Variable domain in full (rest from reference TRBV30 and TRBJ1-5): SQTIHQWPATLVQPVGSPLSLECTVEGTSNPNLYWYRQAAGRGLQLLFYSVGIGQISSEVPQNLSASRPQDRQFILSSKKLLLSDSGFYLCAWSRQGYQPQHFGDGTRLSIL.